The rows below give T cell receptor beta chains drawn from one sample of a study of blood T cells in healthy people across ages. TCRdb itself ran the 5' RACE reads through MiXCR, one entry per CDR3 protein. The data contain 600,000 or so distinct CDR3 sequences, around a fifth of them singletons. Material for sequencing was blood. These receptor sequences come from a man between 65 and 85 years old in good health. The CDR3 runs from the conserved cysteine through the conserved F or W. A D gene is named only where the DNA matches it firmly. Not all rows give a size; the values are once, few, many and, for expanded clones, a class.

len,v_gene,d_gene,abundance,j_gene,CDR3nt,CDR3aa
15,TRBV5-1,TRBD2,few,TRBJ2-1,TGCGCCAGCAGCTTAGCGGGAATGGGATACAATGAGCAGTTCTTC,CASSLAGMGYNEQFF
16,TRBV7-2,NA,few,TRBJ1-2,TGTGCCAGCAGCGCGAAGATGGCCAGACTTAACTATGGCTACACCTTC,CASSAKMARLNYGYTF
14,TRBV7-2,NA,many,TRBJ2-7,TGTGCCAGCAGCCTAACCGGGCAAATAAGCGAGCAGTACTTC,CASSLTGQISEQYF
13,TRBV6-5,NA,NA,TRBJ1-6,TGTGCCAGCAGTTATTTTCGTAATTCACCCCTCCACTTT,CASSYFRNSPLHF
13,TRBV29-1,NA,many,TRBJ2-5,TGCAGCGTTCGTGGGCGGCACCAAGAGACCCAGTACTTC,CSVRGRHQETQYF
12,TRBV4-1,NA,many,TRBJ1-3,TGCGCCAGCAGCCTTTCAGGGGACACCATATATTTT,CASSLSGDTIYF
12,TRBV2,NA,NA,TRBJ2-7,TGTGCCAGCAGTGAAGCAGACTACGAGCAGTACTTC,CASSEADYEQYF
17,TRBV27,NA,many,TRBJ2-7,TGTGCCAGCACCACCCGGTGGGGGGGGCAAAAAACCTACGAGCAGTACTTC,CASTTRWGGQKTYEQYF
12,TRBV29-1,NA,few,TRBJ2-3,TGCAGCGGGATACGTGGCACAGATACGCAGTATTTT,CSGIRGTDTQYF
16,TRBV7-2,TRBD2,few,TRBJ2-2,TGTGCCAGCAGCTTAAGTCCTAGCGGGATTAGCGGGGAGCTGTTTTTT,CASSLSPSGISGELFF
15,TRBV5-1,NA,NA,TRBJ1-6,TGCGCCAGCAGCTTGGAACCTTTTCGAGATTCACCCCTCCACTTT,CASSLEPFRDSPLHF
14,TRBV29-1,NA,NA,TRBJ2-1,TGCAGCGTTGAACGAGGGTTGAGATGGGATGGGCAGTTCTTC,CSVERGLRWDGQFF
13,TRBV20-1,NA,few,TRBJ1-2,TGCAGTGCTAGTGCTAGAGCTGGGGGTGGCTACACCTTC,CSASARAGGGYTF
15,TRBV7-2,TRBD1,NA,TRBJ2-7,TGTGCCAGCAGCTCCCGGACAGGGGCTATCTACGAGCAGTACTTC,CASSSRTGAIYEQYF
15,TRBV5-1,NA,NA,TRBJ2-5,TGCGCCAGCAACTTGGAGGCTAGCGTCCAAGAGACCCAGTACTTC,CASNLEASVQETQYF
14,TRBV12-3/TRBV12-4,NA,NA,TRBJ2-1,TGTGCCAGCAGTTTCCCAGGGTCCTACAATGAGCAGTTCTTC,CASSFPGSYNEQFF
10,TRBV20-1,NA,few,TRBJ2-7,TGCAGTGCGACGATGAGCGAGCAGTACTTC,CSATMSEQYF
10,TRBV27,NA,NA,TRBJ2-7,TGTGCCAGCAGTCCCCACGAGCAGTACTTC,CASSPHEQYF
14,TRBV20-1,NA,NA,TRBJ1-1,TGCAGTGCCCCGACAGCTTTTAGTATTACTGAAGCTTTCTTT,CSAPTAFSITEAFF
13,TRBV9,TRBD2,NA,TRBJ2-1,TGTGCCAGCAGCGTCGGGACGGGGGGTGAGCAGTTCTTC,CASSVGTGGEQFF
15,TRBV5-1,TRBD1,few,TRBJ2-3,TGCGCCAGCAGCTTGCAGGGGGCTCTCCCAGATACGCAGTATTTT,CASSLQGALPDTQYF
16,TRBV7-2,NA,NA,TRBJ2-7,TGTGCCGGCAGCTTAGGACAGACTCGTTCCACCTACGAGCAGTACTTC,CAGSLGQTRSTYEQYF
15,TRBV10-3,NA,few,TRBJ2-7,TGTGCCATCAGTGAGTCTAGGACCCCGGCCTACGAGCAGTACTTC,CAISESRTPAYEQYF
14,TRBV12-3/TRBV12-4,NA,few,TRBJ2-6,TGTGCCAGCAGTTTAAGTCCTGGGGCCAACGTCCTGACTTTC,CASSLSPGANVLTF